The 13 T cell receptor beta chains below come from one sample, sequenced in a study of blood T cells in healthy people across ages. Primed by a sample-barcoded 5' primer and a J-beta primer mix, a second PCR proceeded for 7 to 11 cycles. Each CDR3 protein gets one entry after TCRdb re-called the 5' RACE reads with MiXCR. The data hold 700,000 or so distinct CDR3 sequences, with roughly two fifths observed a single time. Material for sequencing was blood. The receptor set was obtained from an elderly man in good health.

This clonotype was found many times. The chain couples TRBV29-1 to TRBJ2-5, with no clear D. CDR3 length: 12 amino acids. V lost 3 bases and J 11 bases, leaving 16 bases between the germline ends. Germline V gene data show CDR1 as SQVTM and CDR2 as ANQGSEA. The CDR3 DNA reads TGCAGCGTTGAGAGGAACTACAATGAGCAGTACTTC. It encodes CSVERNYNEQYF.

This clonotype was recorded many times. The V gene is TRBV7-3, the J gene TRBJ2-3; D remains unclear. This CDR3 has 12 residues. V lost 0 bases and J lost 4, with 2 bases in between. Germline V CDR1 and CDR2: SGHTA, FQGTGA. This chain's CDR3 is CASSLTADTQYF. The DNA of the CDR3 is TGTGCCAGCAGCTTAACGGCAGATACGCAGTATTTT.

V usage is TRBV20-1 and J usage is TRBJ2-7; weak D call: TRBD2 (6 bases). Trimming stripped 1 base from V and 7 bases from J, with 20 bases between. The germline V gene encodes CDR1 DFQATT and CDR2 SNEGSKA (reference sequence). The CDR3 spans 15 residues. CDR3 in DNA: TGCAGTGCTAGAGTAGGGCTAGCGAGACATGGAGAGCAGTACTTC. Protein product: CSARVGLARHGEQYF.

This rearrangement joins TRBV11-1 to TRBJ2-1, with no clear D. Germline CDR1 is SGHAT and CDR2 is FQDESV (reference sequence). Trimming pared 5 bases from V and 3 bases from J, leaving 11 bases between. This CDR3 has 14 amino acids. Written as DNA, the CDR3 is TGTGCCAGCAGCACGGGTAGGGACTACAATGAGCAGTTCTTC. Encoded protein: CASSTGRDYNEQFF.

On this clonotype: At one end the junction does not follow the germline gene, possibly because of a read error. The rearrangement links TRBV7-3 to TRBJ2-1; 11 nucleotides agree with TRBD1. This CDR3 has 16 amino acids. Germline V gene lookup returns CDR1 SGHTA and CDR2 FQGTGA. For the CDR3, the DNA is TGTGCCAGCAGCTTTTCCGGGACAGGGGGGTACAATGAGCGGTTCTTC. Protein: CASSFSGTGGYNERFF.

The chain uses TRBV7-3 and TRBJ2-6; D not certain. Per the germline V gene, CDR1 is SGHTA and CDR2 is FQGTGA. The ends were cut back, 1 base at V and 0 bases at J, with 4 bases in the middle. The CDR3 totals 15 residues. CDR3 coding DNA: TGTGCCAGCAGCTTAATAAACTCTGGGGCCAACGTCCTGACTTTC. As protein: CASSLINSGANVLTF.

The chain carries TRBV4-2 and TRBJ1-1; D not resolved. CDR3 length equals 16 residues. Germline CDR1 and CDR2: LGHNA and YNFKEQ. V dropped 1 base and J dropped 0 bases, with 12 bases sitting between them. The CDR3 region has the DNA TGTGCCAGCAGCCAAGCGGCAACCGGGATGAACACTGAAGCTTTCTTT. Protein: CASSQAATGMNTEAFF.

The gene calls are TRBV14 and TRBJ2-7, with TRBD2 matching over 8 bases. The end of the DNA fits TRBJ2-5 better, so the J call may be wrong. Germline CDR1 SGHDN, CDR2 FVKESK. The CDR3 has 17 residues. The CDR3 region has the DNA TGTGCCAGCAGCCAACGGAGAGTACTAGCGGCTACAGAGACCCAGTACTTC. Translated, it gives CASSQRRVLAATETQYF.

This clonotype was seen only a few times. This chain links TRBV7-3 with TRBJ2-3; TRBD1 might be the D (6 bases). In germline, CDR1 is SGHTA, CDR2 FQGTGA. The CDR3 is 15 amino acids. The V and J ends lost 4 bases and 1 base respectively, with 12 bases between them. CDR3 nucleotides: TGTGCCAGCAGCTGGGCGGACAGCCGCACAGATACGCAGTATTTT. This gives the protein CASSWADSRTDTQYF.

At least ten counts were recorded for this clonotype. The chain couples TRBV29-1 to TRBJ2-5; possibly TRBD2 for D (5 bases). Germline CDR1 reads SQVTM; CDR2 reads ANQGSEA. This CDR3 is 12 amino acids long. With 3 bases removed from V and 1 base from J, the gap between germline ends came to 6 bases. The CDR3 is CSVDLAQETQYF. For the CDR3, the DNA is TGCAGCGTTGACCTAGCCCAAGAGACCCAGTACTTC.

This clonotype was counted between two and nine times. The chain carries TRBV7-9 and TRBJ1-5; D call uncertain. Germline CDR1 is SEHNR and CDR2 is FQNEAQ (reference sequence). V dropped 3 bases and J dropped 2 bases, with 11 bases sitting between them. This CDR3 spans 15 amino acids. CDR3 region: CASSFGLGGNQPQHF. The CDR3 DNA reads TGTGCCAGCAGCTTCGGGCTTGGAGGCAATCAGCCCCAGCATTTT.

This sequence joins TRBV12-3 or TRBV12-4 and TRBJ2-1, with 12 positions matching TRBD2. After removal of 5 bases from V and 9 bases from J, the junction contained 8 bases not matched to a gene. CDR3 length: 15 amino acids. DNA for the CDR3: TGTGCCAGCAGTGTACTAGCGGGAGGTTCATCTGAGCAGTTCTTC. Encoded protein: CASSVLAGGSSEQFF.

In nucleotides, the CDR3 is TGTGCCAGCTCACCACCGCGAGCAATTGGGGCAGATACGCAGTATTTT. Amino acid sequence: CASSPPRAIGADTQYF. This chain links TRBV18 with TRBJ2-3, with no clear D. Trimming took 0 bases from V and 4 from J, leaving 14 bases between them. The CDR3 contains 16 residues. CDR1 and CDR2 (germline): KGHSH, LQKENI.